Listed here are 14 T cell receptor beta chains from one sample, sequenced in a study of T cell repertoires in cytomegalovirus infection. TCRdb itself ran the reads through MiXCR, one entry per CDR3 protein. In the table there are 800,000 to 950,000 distinct CDR3 sequences, 30% to 35% of which are singletons. For these receptors, no antigen is known. Sequences were derived from cultured CD8+ T cells from PBMCs, sampled from culture after CMV antigen stimulation. The receptors here all came from a human donor in good health (CMV status not recorded). Some clones in this sample may be carry-over from other donors' samples.

As concerns this clonotype: It may be a read error: a sequence one base away is much more abundant. The gene calls are TRBV28 and TRBJ2-1; D is tentatively TRBD1 or TRBD2 (5 bases each). The CDR3 has 18 amino acids. The germline CDR1 and CDR2 sequences are MDHEN and SYDVKM. Trimming took off 2 bases at V and 3 bases at J, with 20 bases between the two ends. CDR3 coding DNA: TGTGCCAGCAGTTTAAGAGGGTCGAGGGGCTGGATCTACAATGAGCAGTTCTTC. It encodes CASSLRGSRGWIYNEQFF.

The rearrangement uses TRBV5-4 and TRBJ2-2; D ambiguous. Germline V gives CDR1 SGHNT, CDR2 YYREEE (reference sequence). The CDR3 spans 14 residues. V was clipped by 2 bases and J by 7 bases, with 12 bases between them. DNA for the CDR3: TGTGCCAGCAGCTTAACTGGCAACGGCGGGGAGCTGTTTTTT. Translating gives CASSLTGNGGELFF.

This clonotype showed up many times. V is TRBV7-8 and J is TRBJ1-1; TRBD1 agrees at 7 bases. The germline V gene has CDR1 SGHVS and CDR2 FQNEAQ. This CDR3 is built from 14 residues. J gave up 7 bases and V 5 bases, and 10 bases lay outside the gene matches. CDR3 residues: CASSDREKQNEAFF. CDR3 in DNA: TGTGCCAGCAGCGACAGGGAGAAACAGAATGAAGCTTTCTTT.

The chain recombines TRBV6-2 or TRBV6-3 with TRBJ2-5; TRBD2 aligns across 7 bases. Looked up from germline, CDR1 is MNHEY and CDR2 is SVGEGT. Losses at the gene ends were 7 bases for V and 0 bases for J; bases not matched to a gene: 11. This CDR3 contains 16 residues. The CDR3 coding sequence is TGTGCCAGCACCCCTAGGAGCGGGGCGGACCAAGAGACCCAGTACTTC. Translation: CASTPRSGADQETQYF.

V and J are TRBV5-8 and TRBJ2-7; D not resolved. There are 13 residues in the CDR3. From germline, CDR1 is SGHTS and CDR2 YDEGEE. Trimming removed 1 base from V and 1 base from J, with 6 bases in between. Here the CDR3 DNA reads TGTGCCAGCAGCTTGATGGATTCCTACGAGCAGTACGTC. Translation gives CASSLMDSYEQYV.

The chain recombines TRBV27 with TRBJ1-5; the match to TRBD1 covers 7 bases. Germline lookup yields CDR1 MNHEY and CDR2 SMNVEV (reference sequence). The CDR3 consists of 15 residues. Germline trimming cut 6 bases from V and 1 base from J; bases unmatched to any gene: 6. The CDR3 sequence: CASRYRGGSNQPQHF. The CDR3 coding sequence is TGTGCCAGCAGATACAGGGGAGGGAGCAATCAGCCCCAGCATTTT.

A few counts support this clonotype. The V and J genes are TRBV4-3 and TRBJ1-2; TRBD1 is a possible D gene (6 bases). V lost 4 bases to trimming and J lost 3 bases, with 18 bases between them. The CDR3 covers 16 residues. The germline gives CDR1 LGHNA, CDR2 YSLEER. CDR3 nucleotides: TGCGCCAGCAGCCCCCGTCGGGACAAGGGACACTATGGCTACACCTTC. Translated, it gives CASSPRRDKGHYGYTF.

This clonotype was seen only a few times. This rearrangement joins TRBV6-1 to TRBJ2-1, with D perhaps matching TRBD1 (6 bases). Trimming removed 8 bases at V and 6 bases at J, with 8 bases between. The CDR3 has 11 amino acids. Germline lookup yields CDR1 MNHNS and CDR2 SASEGT. In DNA form, the CDR3 reads TGTGCCAGCCCCAGGGGCAATGAGCAGTTCTTC. Residues: CASPRGNEQFF.

This clonotype was seen a handful of times. The rearrangement joins TRBV24-1 to TRBJ2-7; TRBD2 is a possible D gene (6 bases). CDR3 length: 14 amino acids. V lost 5 bases, J lost 4 bases, and 14 bases lay in between. Germline values: CDR1 KGHDR, CDR2 SFDVKD. CDR3 residues: CATSATGTQYEQYV. In DNA form, the CDR3 reads TGTGCCACCAGTGCTACCGGGACTCAATACGAGCAGTACGTC.

This clonotype was counted between two and nine times. This chain uses TRBV7-9 with TRBJ2-1; possible D gene TRBD1, 5 bases. The length of the CDR3 is 13 residues. The germline V gene encodes CDR1 SEHNR and CDR2 FQNEAQ (reference sequence). Trimming took off 5 bases at V and 6 bases at J, with 11 bases between the two ends. The CDR3 sequence is CASSPRQSNEQFF. The CDR3 coding sequence is TGTGCCAGCAGCCCCCGACAGAGCAATGAGCAGTTCTTC.

The gene calls are TRBV7-3 and TRBJ2-2; the match to TRBD1 covers 9 bases. Trimming cost V 7 bases and J 7 bases; bases outside gene matches: 10. Germline CDR1 reads SGHTA; CDR2 reads FQGTGA. The CDR3 length is 15 residues. The CDR3 reads CASTADRGRGGELFF. The DNA for the CDR3 is TGTGCCAGCACCGCGGACAGGGGCAGGGGCGGGGAGCTGTTTTTT. The variable domain in full, with the rest retrieved from reference TRBV7-3 and TRBJ2-2, is GAGVSQTPSNKVTEKGKYVELRCDPISGHTALYWYRQSLGQGPEFLIYFQGTGAADDSGLPNDRFFAVRPEGSVSTLKIQRTERGDSAVYLCASTADRGRGGELFFGEGSRLTVL.

As concerns this clonotype: The germline gene is not matched at one end of the junction; a read error may be the cause. This CDR3 is CVSSPPGLPSMDEQFF. CDR3 sequence (DNA): TGTGTCAGCAGTCCTCCGGGACTACCCTCTATGGATGAGCAGTTCTTC. V is TRBV28 and J is TRBJ2-1; 7 bases match TRBD2. The CDR3 is 16 amino acids. Germline values: CDR1 MDHEN, CDR2 SYDVKM.

As concerns this clonotype: One junction end does not reproduce the germline sequence, and a read error may be involved. The J gene is TRBJ1-1, the V gene TRBV7-6; D is undetermined. Germline values: CDR1 SGHVS, CDR2 FNYEAQ. There are 14 residues in the CDR3. CDR3 in amino acids: CASSPITKNTEAFF. Here the CDR3 DNA reads TGTGCTAGCAGCCCGATAACAAAGAACACTGAAGCTTTCTTT.

The rearrangement uses TRBV6-1 and TRBJ2-4; TRBD1 might be the D (6 bases). Germline V gene lookup returns CDR1 MNHNS and CDR2 SASEGT. V was clipped by 8 bases and J by 7 bases, with 18 bases between them. The CDR3 runs to 14 residues. This CDR3 reads CASVMVRDKNIQYF. DNA for the CDR3: TGTGCCAGCGTAATGGTCAGGGACAAGAACATTCAGTACTTC.